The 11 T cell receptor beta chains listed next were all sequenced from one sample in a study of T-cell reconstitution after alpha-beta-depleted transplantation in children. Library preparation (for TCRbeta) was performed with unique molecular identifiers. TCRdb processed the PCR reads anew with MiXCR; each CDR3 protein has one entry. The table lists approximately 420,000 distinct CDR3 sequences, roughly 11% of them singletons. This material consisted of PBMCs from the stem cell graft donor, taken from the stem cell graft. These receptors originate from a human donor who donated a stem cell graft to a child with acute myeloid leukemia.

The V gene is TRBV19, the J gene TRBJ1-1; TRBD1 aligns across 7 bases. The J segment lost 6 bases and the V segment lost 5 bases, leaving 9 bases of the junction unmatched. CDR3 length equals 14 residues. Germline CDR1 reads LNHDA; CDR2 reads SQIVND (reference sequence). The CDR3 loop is CASSDRQGIAEAFF. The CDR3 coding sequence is TGTGCCAGTAGTGACCGACAGGGAATCGCTGAAGCTTTCTTT.

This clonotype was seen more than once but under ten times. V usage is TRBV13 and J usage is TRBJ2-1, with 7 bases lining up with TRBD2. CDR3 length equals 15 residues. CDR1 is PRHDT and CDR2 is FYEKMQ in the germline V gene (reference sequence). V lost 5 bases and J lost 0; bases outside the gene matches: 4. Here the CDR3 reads CASSPLATSYNEQFF. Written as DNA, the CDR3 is TGTGCCAGCAGCCCACTAGCGACCTCCTACAATGAGCAGTTCTTC.

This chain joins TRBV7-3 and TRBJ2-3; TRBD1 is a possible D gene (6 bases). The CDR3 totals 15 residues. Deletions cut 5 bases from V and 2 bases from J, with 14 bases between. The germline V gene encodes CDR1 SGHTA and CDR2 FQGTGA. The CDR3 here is CASSTTTGFTDTQYF. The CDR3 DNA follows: TGTGCCAGCAGCACAACCACAGGGTTCACAGATACGCAGTATTTT.

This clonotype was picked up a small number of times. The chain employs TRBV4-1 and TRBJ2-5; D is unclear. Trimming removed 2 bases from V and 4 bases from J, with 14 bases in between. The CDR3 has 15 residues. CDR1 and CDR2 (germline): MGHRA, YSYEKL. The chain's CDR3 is CASSQPDVRRETQYF. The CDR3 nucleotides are TGCGCCAGCAGCCAACCGGACGTCAGGAGAGAGACCCAGTACTTC.

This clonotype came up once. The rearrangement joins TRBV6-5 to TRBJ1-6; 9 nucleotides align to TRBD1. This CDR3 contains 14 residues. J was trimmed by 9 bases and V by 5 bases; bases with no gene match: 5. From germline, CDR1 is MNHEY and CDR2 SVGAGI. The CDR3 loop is CASSNRGHSSPLHF. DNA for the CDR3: TGTGCCAGCAGTAACAGGGGGCACAGTTCACCCCTCCACTTT.

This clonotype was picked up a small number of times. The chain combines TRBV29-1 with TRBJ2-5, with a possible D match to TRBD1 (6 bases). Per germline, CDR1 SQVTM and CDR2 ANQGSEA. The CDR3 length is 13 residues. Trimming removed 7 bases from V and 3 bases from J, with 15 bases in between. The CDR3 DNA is TGCAGCGCTACAGGGCTGGCGGAAGAGACCCAGTACTTC. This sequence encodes CSATGLAEETQYF.

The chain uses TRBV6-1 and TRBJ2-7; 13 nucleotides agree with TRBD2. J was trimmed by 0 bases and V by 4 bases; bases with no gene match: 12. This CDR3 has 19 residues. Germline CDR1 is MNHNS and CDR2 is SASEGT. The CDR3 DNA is TGTGCCAGCAGTGCCACCGGACTAGCGGGGGCCCTAGGCTCCTACGAGCAGTACGTC. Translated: CASSATGLAGALGSYEQYV.

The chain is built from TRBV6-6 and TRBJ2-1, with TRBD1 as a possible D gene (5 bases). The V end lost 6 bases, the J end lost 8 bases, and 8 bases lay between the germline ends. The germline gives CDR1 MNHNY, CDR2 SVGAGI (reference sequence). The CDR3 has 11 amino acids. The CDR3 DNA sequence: TGTGCCAGCAGCCCCAGGGATGAGCAGTTCTTC. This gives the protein CASSPRDEQFF.

The CDR3 sequence is CASSLARGRTIQETQYF. The DNA of the CDR3 is TGTGCCAGCAGCTTGGCCAGGGGGCGGACCATCCAAGAGACCCAGTACTTC. This chain links TRBV5-5 with TRBJ2-5; the match to TRBD1 covers 8 bases. The CDR3 spans 17 residues. Trimming at V came to 0 bases and at J to 1 base, leaving 8 bases not matched to a gene. Germline V gene sequence: CDR1 SGHKS, CDR2 YYEKEE (reference sequence).

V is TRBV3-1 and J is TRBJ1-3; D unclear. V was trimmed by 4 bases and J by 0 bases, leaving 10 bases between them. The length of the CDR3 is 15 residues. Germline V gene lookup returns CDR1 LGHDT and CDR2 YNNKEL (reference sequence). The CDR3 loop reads CASSPAQLSGNTIYF. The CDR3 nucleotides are TGTGCCAGCAGCCCAGCGCAACTCTCTGGAAACACCATATATTTT.

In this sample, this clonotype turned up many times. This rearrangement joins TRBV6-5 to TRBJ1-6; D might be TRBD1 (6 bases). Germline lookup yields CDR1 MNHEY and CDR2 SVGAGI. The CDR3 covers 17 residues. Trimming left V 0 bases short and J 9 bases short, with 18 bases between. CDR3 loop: CASSYSVGAGEVSPLHF. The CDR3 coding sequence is TGTGCCAGCAGTTACTCGGTTGGGGCAGGGGAAGTTTCACCCCTCCACTTT.